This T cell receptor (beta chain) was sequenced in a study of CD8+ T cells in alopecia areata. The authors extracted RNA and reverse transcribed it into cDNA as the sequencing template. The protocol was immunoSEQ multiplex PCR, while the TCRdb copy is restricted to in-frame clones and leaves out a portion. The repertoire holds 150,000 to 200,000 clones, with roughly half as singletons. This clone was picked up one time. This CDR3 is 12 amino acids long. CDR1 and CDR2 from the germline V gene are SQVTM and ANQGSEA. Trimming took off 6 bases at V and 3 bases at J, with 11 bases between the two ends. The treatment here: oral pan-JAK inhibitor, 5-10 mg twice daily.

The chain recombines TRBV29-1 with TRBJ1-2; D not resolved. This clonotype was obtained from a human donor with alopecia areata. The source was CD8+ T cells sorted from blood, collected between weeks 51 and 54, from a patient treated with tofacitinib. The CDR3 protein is CSVGPSDYGYTF. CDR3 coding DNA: TGCAGCGTCGGACCAAGTGACTATGGCTACACCTTC.